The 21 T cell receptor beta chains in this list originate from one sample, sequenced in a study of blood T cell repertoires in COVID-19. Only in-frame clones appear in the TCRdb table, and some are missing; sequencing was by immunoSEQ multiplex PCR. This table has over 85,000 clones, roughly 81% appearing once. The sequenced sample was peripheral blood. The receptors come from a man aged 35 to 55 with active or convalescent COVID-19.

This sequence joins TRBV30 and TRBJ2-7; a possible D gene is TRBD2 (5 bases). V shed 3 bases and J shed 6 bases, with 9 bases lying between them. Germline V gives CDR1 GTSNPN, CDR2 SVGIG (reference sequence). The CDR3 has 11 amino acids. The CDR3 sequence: CAWSRGSEQYF. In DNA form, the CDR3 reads TGTGCCTGGAGCCGGGGTTCCGAGCAGTACTTC.

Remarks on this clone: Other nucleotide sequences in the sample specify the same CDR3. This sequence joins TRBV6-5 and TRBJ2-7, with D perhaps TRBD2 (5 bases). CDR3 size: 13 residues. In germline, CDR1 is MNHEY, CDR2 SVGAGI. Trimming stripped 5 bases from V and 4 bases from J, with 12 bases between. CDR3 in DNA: TGTGCCAGCAGTCCTCCCGAGGGATACGAGCAGTACTTC. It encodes CASSPPEGYEQYF.

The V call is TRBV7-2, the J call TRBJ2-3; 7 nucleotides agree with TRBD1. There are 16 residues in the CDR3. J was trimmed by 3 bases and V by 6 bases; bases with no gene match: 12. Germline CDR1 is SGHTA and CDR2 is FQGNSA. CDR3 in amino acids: CASSFPTGTATDTQYF. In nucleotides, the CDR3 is TGTGCCAGCAGTTTCCCAACCGGGACAGCGACAGATACGCAGTATTTT.

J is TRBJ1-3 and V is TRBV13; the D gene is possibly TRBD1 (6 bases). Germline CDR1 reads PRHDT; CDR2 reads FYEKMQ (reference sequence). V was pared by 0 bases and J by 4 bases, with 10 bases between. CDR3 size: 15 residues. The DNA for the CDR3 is TGTGCCAGCAGCTTAGGTACAGGGAACGGAAACACCATATATTTT. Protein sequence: CASSLGTGNGNTIYF.

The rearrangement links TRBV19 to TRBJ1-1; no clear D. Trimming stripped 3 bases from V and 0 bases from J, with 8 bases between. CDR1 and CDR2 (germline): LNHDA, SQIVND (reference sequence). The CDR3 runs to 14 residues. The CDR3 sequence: CASSIPSMNTEAFF. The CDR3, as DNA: TGTGCCAGTAGTATCCCGAGTATGAACACTGAAGCTTTCTTT.

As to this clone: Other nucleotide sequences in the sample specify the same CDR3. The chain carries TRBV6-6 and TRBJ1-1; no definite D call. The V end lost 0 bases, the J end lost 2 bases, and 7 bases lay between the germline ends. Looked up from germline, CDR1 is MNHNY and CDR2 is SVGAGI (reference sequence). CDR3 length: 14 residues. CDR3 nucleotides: TGTGCCAGCAGTTACTCGGAGCCTAACACTGAAGCTTTCTTT. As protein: CASSYSEPNTEAFF.

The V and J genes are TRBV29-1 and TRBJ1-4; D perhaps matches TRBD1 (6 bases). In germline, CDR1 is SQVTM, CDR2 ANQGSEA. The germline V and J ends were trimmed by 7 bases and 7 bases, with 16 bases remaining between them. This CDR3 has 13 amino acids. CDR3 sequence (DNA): TGCAGCGGTGGGAGACAGGCTGGTGAAAAACTGTTTTTT. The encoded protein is CSGGRQAGEKLFF. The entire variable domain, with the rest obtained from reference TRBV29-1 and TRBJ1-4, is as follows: SAVISQKPSRDICQRGTSLTIQCQVDSQVTMMFWYRQQPGQSLTLIATANQGSEATYESGFVIDKFPISRPNLTFSTLTVSNMSPEDSSIYLCSGGRQAGEKLFFGSGTQLSVL.

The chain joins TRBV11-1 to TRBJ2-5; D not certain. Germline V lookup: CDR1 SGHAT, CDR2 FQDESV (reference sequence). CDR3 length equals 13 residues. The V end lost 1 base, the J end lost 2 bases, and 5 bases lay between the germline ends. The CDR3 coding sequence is TGTGCCAGCAGCTTAGTCTTTCAAGAGACCCAGTACTTC. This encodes CASSLVFQETQYF.

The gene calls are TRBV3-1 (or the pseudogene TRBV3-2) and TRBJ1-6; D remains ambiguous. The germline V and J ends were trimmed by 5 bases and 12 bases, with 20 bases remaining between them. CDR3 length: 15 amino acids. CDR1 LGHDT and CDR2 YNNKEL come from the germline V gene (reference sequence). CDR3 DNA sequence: TGTGCCAGCAGCTTCGAAGCGGTAACTCTACTACCCCTCCACTTT. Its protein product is CASSFEAVTLLPLHF.

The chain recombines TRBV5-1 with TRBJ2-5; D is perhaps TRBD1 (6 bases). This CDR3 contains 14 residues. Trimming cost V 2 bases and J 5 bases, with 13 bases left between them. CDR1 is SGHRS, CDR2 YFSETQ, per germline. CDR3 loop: CASSFPDSSETQYF. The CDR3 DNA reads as TGCGCCAGCAGCTTCCCGGACAGCTCGGAGACCCAGTACTTC.

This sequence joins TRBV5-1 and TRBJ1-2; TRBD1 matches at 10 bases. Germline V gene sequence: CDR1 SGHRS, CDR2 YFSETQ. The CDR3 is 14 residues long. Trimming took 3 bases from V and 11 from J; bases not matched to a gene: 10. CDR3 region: CASSSNTRQGAYTF. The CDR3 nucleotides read TGCGCCAGCAGCTCCAATACTCGACAGGGGGCGTACACCTTC.

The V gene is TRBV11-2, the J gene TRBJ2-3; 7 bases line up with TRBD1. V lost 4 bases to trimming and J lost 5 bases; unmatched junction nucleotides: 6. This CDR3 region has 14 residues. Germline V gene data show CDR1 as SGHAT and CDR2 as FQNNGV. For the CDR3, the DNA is TGTGCCAGCAGCTCCGACAGGGTTCAAGATACGCAGTATTTT. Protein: CASSSDRVQDTQYF.

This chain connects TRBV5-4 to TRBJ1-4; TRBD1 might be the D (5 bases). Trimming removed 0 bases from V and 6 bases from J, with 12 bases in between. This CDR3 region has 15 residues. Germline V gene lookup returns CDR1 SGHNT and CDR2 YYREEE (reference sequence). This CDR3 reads CASSLGGGRYEKLFF. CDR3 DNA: TGTGCCAGCAGCTTGGGGGGGGGACGATATGAAAAACTGTTTTTT. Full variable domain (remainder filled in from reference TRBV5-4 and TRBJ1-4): ETGVTQSPTHLIKTRGQQVTLRCSSQSGHNTVSWYQQALGQGPQFIFQYYREEENGRGNFPPRFSGLQFPNYSSELNVNALELDDSALYLCASSLGGGRYEKLFFGSGTQLSVL.

The DNA of the CDR3 is TGTGCCAGTTACGCCCAGAACTCCTACGAGCAGTACTTC. It encodes CASYAQNSYEQYF. The V gene is TRBV11-2, the J gene TRBJ2-7; D unclear. Germline CDR1 is SGHAT and CDR2 is FQNNGV. The CDR3 is 13 residues long. V was trimmed by 9 bases and J by 0 bases, leaving 12 bases between them.

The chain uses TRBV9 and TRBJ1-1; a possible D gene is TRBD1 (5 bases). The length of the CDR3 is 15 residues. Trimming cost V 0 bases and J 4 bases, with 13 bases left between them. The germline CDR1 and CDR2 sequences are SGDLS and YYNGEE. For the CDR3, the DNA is TGTGCCAGCAGCGTAGCGGGGGTGGTCACCACTGAAGCTTTCTTT. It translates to CASSVAGVVTTEAFF.

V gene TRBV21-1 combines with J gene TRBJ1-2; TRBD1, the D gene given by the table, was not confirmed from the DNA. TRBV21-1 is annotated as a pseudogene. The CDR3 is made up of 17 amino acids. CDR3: CASSPNVPGQVNYGYTF. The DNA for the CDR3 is TGTGCCAGCAGCCCAAATGTCCCGGGACAGGTGAACTATGGCTACACCTTC.

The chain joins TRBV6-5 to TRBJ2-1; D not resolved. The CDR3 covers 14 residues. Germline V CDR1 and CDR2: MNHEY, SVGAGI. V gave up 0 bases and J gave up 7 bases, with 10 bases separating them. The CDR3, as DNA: TGTGCCAGCAGTTACTCGGGCTTTAGGAATGAGCAGTTCTTC. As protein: CASSYSGFRNEQFF.

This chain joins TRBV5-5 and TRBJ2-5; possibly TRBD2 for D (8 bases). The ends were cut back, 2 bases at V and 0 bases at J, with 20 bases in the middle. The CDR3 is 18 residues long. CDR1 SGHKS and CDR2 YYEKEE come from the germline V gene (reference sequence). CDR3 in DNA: TGTGCCAGCAGCTTCCGGGCCCGGGAGGGGGCCAACCAAGAGACCCAGTACTTC. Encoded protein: CASSFRAREGANQETQYF.

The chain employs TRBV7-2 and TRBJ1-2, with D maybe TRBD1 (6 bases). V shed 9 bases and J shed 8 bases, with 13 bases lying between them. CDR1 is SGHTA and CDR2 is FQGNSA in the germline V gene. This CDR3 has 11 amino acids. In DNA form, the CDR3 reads TGTGCCAGTCTTACAGGGTTGGGCTACACCTTC. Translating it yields CASLTGLGYTF.

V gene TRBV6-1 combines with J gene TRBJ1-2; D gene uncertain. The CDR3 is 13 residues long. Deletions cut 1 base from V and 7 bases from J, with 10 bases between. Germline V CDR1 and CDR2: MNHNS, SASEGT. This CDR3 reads CASSEGGRAGYTF. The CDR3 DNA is TGTGCCAGCAGTGAAGGCGGGCGGGCTGGCTACACCTTC.

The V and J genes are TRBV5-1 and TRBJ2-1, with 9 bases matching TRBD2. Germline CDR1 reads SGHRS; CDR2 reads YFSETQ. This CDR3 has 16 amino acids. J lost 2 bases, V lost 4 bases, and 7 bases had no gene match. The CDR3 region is CASSPKRGATYNEQFF. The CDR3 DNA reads TGCGCCAGCAGCCCTAAGCGGGGGGCGACCTACAATGAGCAGTTCTTC.